The 24 T cell receptor beta chains reported below all come from one sample, sequenced in a study of OX40 agonist ivuxolimab in advanced cancers. Measured with immunoSEQ multiplex PCR; TCRdb has only the in-frame clones, and not every one. The sample holds roughly 69,000 clones, approximately 87% seen once. The sequenced sample was CD4+ or CD8+ T cells sorted from blood, obtained in a trial of the OX40 agonist ivuxolimab. Receptor source: an adult with an advanced solid tumor such as melanoma, head and neck, liver or kidney cancer.

The V gene is TRBV6-4, the J gene TRBJ2-3; D gene uncertain. Germline CDR1 reads MRHNA; CDR2 reads SNTAGT. V was cut by 5 bases and J by 3 bases, with 9 bases left in between. The CDR3 has 13 residues. The CDR3 sequence is CASSTEQTDTQYF. The CDR3 DNA is TGTGCCAGCAGTACCGAACAGACAGATACGCAGTATTTT.

The chain uses TRBV6-6 and TRBJ2-5; TRBD1 matches 7 bases. The assigned J gene may be wrong: the sequence end matches TRBJ2-7 better. This CDR3 region has 14 residues. The germline V gene encodes CDR1 MNHNY and CDR2 SVGAGI (reference sequence). CDR3 region: CASAYRGQSYEQYF. CDR3 bases: TGTGCCAGCGCATACAGGGGTCAATCCTACGAGCAGTACTTC.

Comment on this clone: Additional DNA sequences in this sample encode the identical CDR3. The genes are TRBV30 and TRBJ2-7; D gene uncertain. The CDR3 has 11 residues. Trimming shortened V by 0 bases and J by 4 bases, and 4 bases separated the two germline ends. Germline V lookup: CDR1 GTSNPN, CDR2 SVGIG (reference sequence). The CDR3 nucleotides read TGTGCCTGGAGTGTACGGTACGAGCAGTACTTC. It codes for CAWSVRYEQYF.

This clone was recorded only once. The CDR3 spells CASSPPERSYGYTF. Written as DNA, the CDR3 is TGTGCCAGCTCACCACCGGAGAGGTCCTATGGCTACACCTTC. V usage is TRBV18 and J usage is TRBJ1-2; D is uncertain. The germline V and J ends were trimmed by 0 bases and 4 bases, with 9 bases remaining between them. CDR1 is KGHSH and CDR2 is LQKENI in the germline V gene. This CDR3 is 14 amino acids long.

This clone was seen only once. The V call is TRBV7-2, the J call TRBJ2-5; 7 nucleotides agree with TRBD2. CDR1 is SGHTA and CDR2 is FQGNSA in the germline V gene. The CDR3 is 16 residues long. V gave up 1 base and J gave up 5 bases; unmatched junction bases: 10. Here the CDR3 DNA reads TGTGCCAGCAGCTTAGTTGCGGGAGAGGCAGGGGAGACCCAGTACTTC. Protein: CASSLVAGEAGETQYF.

The V and J genes are TRBV9 and TRBJ2-1; 8 bases are a match to TRBD2. Trimming at V came to 3 bases and at J to 11 bases, leaving 16 bases not matched to a gene. The CDR3 is 16 amino acids. Germline CDR1 and CDR2: SGDLS and YYNGEE. CDR3 in amino acids: CASSGQFGGAGSQQFF. CDR3 nucleotide sequence: TGTGCCAGCAGCGGACAGTTCGGGGGGGCCGGATCCCAGCAGTTCTTC.

The J gene is TRBJ1-2, the V gene TRBV6-4, with TRBD1 as a possible D gene (5 bases). The length of the CDR3 is 13 residues. The V end lost 0 bases, the J end lost 5 bases, and 7 bases lay between the germline ends. Germline V gene data show CDR1 as MRHNA and CDR2 as SNTAGT. The CDR3 bases are TGTGCCAGCAGTGACTCGGGGACTTATGGCTACACCTTC. This sequence encodes CASSDSGTYGYTF.

This clone was picked up one time. The CDR3 loop is CASSLSPSGSGTGELFF. CDR3 coding DNA: TGTGCCAGCAGCTTAAGCCCGAGCGGGAGTGGGACCGGGGAGCTGTTTTTT. The chain combines TRBV7-3 with TRBJ2-2; 8 positions match TRBD2. Losses at the gene ends were 1 base for V and 5 bases for J; bases not matched to a gene: 9. The CDR3 extends over 17 amino acids. Germline CDR1 reads SGHTA; CDR2 reads FQGTGA.

This chain joins TRBV18 and TRBJ2-2; possibly TRBD2 for D (6 bases). V was pared by 4 bases and J by 1 base, with 10 bases between. CDR3 size: 15 residues. From germline, CDR1 is KGHSH and CDR2 LQKENI. This CDR3 is CASSRPGVNTGELFF. DNA for the CDR3: TGTGCCAGCTCACGGCCGGGAGTGAACACCGGGGAGCTGTTTTTT.

Only a few counts were recorded for this clone. The V call is TRBV4-1, the J call TRBJ1-6; D gene unclear. The V and J ends lost 4 bases and 8 bases respectively, with 15 bases between them. In germline, CDR1 is MGHRA, CDR2 YSYEKL. CDR3 length equals 15 residues. The CDR3 sequence: CASSLDFNLDSPLHF. In DNA, the CDR3 is TGCGCCAGCAGCCTGGACTTTAACCTGGATTCACCCCTCCACTTT.

This sequence joins TRBV2 and TRBJ2-2; D is ambiguous. The V end lost 7 bases, the J end lost 5 bases, and 5 bases lay between the germline ends. The CDR3 is made up of 11 amino acids. CDR1 is SNHLY and CDR2 is FYNNEI in the germline V gene. This CDR3 reads CASTRTGELFF. The CDR3 DNA follows: TGTGCCAGCACACGAACCGGGGAGCTGTTTTTT.

In its sample, this clone was seen a few times. J is TRBJ1-2 and V is TRBV2; 11 bases agree with TRBD1. The CDR3 runs to 14 residues. The germline V gene has CDR1 SNHLY and CDR2 FYNNEI. The ends lost 7 bases at V and 8 bases at J; junction bases unmatched: 9. CDR3 sequence (DNA): TGTGCCAGCATGCCGGACAGGGGGCTGGGGGGCTACACCTTC. Protein sequence: CASMPDRGLGGYTF.

The V and J genes are TRBV6-1 and TRBJ1-4; 8 bases align to TRBD1. CDR1 is MNHNS and CDR2 is SASEGT in the germline V gene. The V and J ends lost 6 bases and 5 bases, in that order; junction bases with no gene match: 8. The CDR3 runs 15 residues. The CDR3 DNA reads as TGTGCCAGCAGACTTGGACAGGGAGAAAATGAAAAACTGTTTTTT. It specifies CASRLGQGENEKLFF.

This clone was picked up one time. The chain has TRBV10-3 and TRBJ1-2; 9 bases align to TRBD1. The junction had 7 bases not matched to a gene; V was cut back by 8 bases and J by 3 bases. The CDR3 spans 14 residues. Germline CDR1 reads ENHRY; CDR2 reads SYGVKD. CDR3 DNA sequence: TGTGCCATCTGGAACAGGGGGCTCTACTATGGCTACACCTTC. Protein sequence: CAIWNRGLYYGYTF.

The gene calls are TRBV2 and TRBJ1-3, with D perhaps matching TRBD1 (5 bases). This CDR3 spans 14 amino acids. The germline V and J ends were trimmed by 7 bases and 3 bases, with 13 bases remaining between them. Germline V lookup: CDR1 SNHLY, CDR2 FYNNEI. CDR3 nucleotide sequence: TGTGCCAGCATTACGGGGGGTGGTGGAAACACCATATATTTT. Amino acids: CASITGGGGNTIYF. Full variable domain (rest looked up from reference TRBV2 and TRBJ1-3): EPEVTQTPSHQVTQMGQEVILRCVPISNHLYFYWYRQILGQKVEFLVSFYNNEISEKSEIFDDQFSVERPDGSNFTLKIRSTKLEDSAMYFCASITGGGGNTIYFGEGSWLTVV.

The J gene is TRBJ1-2, the V gene TRBV6-5, with D unclear. Germline CDR1 MNHEY, CDR2 SVGAGI. V gave up 4 bases and J gave up 0 bases, with 3 bases separating them. The CDR3 is 12 amino acids. CDR3 nucleotide sequence: TGTGCCAGCAGTTCCCCTAACTATGGCTACACCTTC. Residues: CASSSPNYGYTF.

Turning to this clone: The DNA is left out, because the CDR3 cannot be placed on it with certainty; the CDR3 is given as TCRdb lists it. This sequence joins TRBV5-6 and TRBJ1-4. The CDR3 is 13 residues long, ends included. From germline, CDR1 is SGHDT and CDR2 YYEEEE. The CDR3 reads CASSFGPGEKLFF.

The rearrangement joins TRBV6-6 to TRBJ2-1; TRBD2 matches 12 bases. From germline, CDR1 is MNHNY and CDR2 SVGAGI (reference sequence). The length of the CDR3 is 16 residues. The ends lost 6 bases at V and 10 bases at J; junction bases unmatched: 13. CDR3 region: CASSRGLAGPTEEQFF. CDR3 coding DNA: TGTGCCAGCAGCCGAGGACTAGCGGGGCCGACGGAGGAGCAGTTCTTC.

The V gene is TRBV11-1, the J gene TRBJ1-1; TRBD1 matches 7 bases. The V gene end was trimmed by 5 bases and the J gene end by 4 bases; junction bases not matched to a gene: 19. This CDR3 comprises 18 residues. The germline gives CDR1 SGHAT, CDR2 FQDESV (reference sequence). The CDR3 DNA follows: TGTGCCAGCAGCCCATCGAACAGGGGCCAAATGGGGAGCACTGAAGCTTTCTTT. Protein: CASSPSNRGQMGSTEAFF.

This sequence joins TRBV5-1 and TRBJ2-6, with D unclear. CDR1 SGHRS and CDR2 YFSETQ come from the germline V gene. The CDR3 is 14 residues long. Trimming removed 4 bases at V and 4 bases at J, with 9 bases between. Here the CDR3 DNA reads TGCGCCAGCAGCCCTACGTTGGGGGCCAACGTCCTGACTTTC. Its translation is CASSPTLGANVLTF.

V and J are TRBV13 and TRBJ1-2, with TRBD1 as a possible D gene (6 bases). The V gene's germline CDR1 is PRHDT and CDR2 FYEKMQ (reference sequence). The CDR3 has 14 residues. V was trimmed by 3 bases and J by 4 bases, leaving 12 bases between them. CDR3 nucleotides: TGTGCCAGCAGCTTTCGGGGGCCGGGCTATGGCTACACCTTC. This gives the protein CASSFRGPGYGYTF.

The V gene is TRBV11-1, the J gene TRBJ2-3; D may be TRBD2 (6 bases). Germline V gene sequence: CDR1 SGHAT, CDR2 FQDESV (reference sequence). This CDR3 contains 16 residues. Trimming cost V 5 bases and J 0 bases, with 15 bases left between them. The CDR3 here is CASSPQAGISTDTQYF. As DNA, the CDR3 is TGTGCCAGCAGCCCCCAGGCGGGGATTAGCACAGATACGCAGTATTTT. Full variable domain (outside the CDR3, taken from reference TRBV11-1 and TRBJ2-3): EAEVAQSPRYKITEKSQAVAFWCDPISGHATLYWYRQILGQGPELLVQFQDESVVDDSQLPKDRFSAERLKGVDSTLKIQPAELGDSAMYLCASSPQAGISTDTQYFGPGTRLTVL.

This sequence joins TRBV29-1 and TRBJ1-1; no clear D gene. The V end lost 4 bases, the J end lost 1 base, and 16 bases lay between the germline ends. The CDR3 spans 15 residues. The germline V gene has CDR1 SQVTM and CDR2 ANQGSEA. The CDR3, as DNA: TGCAGCGTTGCCACACTATTCTCTGCGAACACTGAAGCTTTCTTT. Amino acid sequence: CSVATLFSANTEAFF.

V is TRBV11-3 and J is TRBJ2-7, with TRBD1 matching over 11 bases. V dropped 5 bases and J dropped 6; count of bases not matched to a gene: 9. The CDR3 has 15 amino acids. Germline V gene lookup returns CDR1 SGHNT and CDR2 YENEEA. In DNA, the CDR3 is TGTGCCAGCAGCCCCGCGGACAGGGGGCTCCGCGAGCAGTACTTC. It codes for CASSPADRGLREQYF. Full variable domain (remainder filled in from reference TRBV11-3 and TRBJ2-7): EAGVVQSPRYKIIEKKQPVAFWCNPISGHNTLYWYLQNLGQGPELLIRYENEEAVDDSQLPKDRFSAERLKGVDSTLKIQPAELGDSAVYLCASSPADRGLREQYFGPGTRLTVT.